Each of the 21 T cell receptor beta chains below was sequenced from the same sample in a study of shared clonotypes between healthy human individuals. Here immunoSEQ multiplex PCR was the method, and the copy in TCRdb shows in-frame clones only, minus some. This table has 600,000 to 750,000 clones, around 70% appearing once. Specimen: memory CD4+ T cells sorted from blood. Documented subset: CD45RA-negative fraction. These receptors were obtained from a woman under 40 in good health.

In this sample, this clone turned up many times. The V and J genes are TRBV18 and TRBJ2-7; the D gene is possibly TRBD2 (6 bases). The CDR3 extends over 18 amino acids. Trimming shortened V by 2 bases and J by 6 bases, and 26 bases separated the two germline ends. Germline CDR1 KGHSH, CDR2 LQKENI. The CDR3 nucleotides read TGTGCCAGCTCACCAAATTCGCCGGGAGAATATAACCCTCTCGAGCAGTACTTC. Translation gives CASSPNSPGEYNPLEQYF.

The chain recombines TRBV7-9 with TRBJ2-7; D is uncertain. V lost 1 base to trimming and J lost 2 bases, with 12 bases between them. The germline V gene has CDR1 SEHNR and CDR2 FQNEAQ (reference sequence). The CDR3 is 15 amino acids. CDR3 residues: CASSLGLPDAYEQYF. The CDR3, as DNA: TGTGCCAGCAGCTTAGGTCTTCCGGACGCCTACGAGCAGTACTTC. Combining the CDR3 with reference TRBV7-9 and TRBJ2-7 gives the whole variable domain DTGVSQNPRHKITKRGQNVTFRCDPISEHNRLYWYRQTLGQGPEFLTYFQNEAQLEKSRLLSDRFSAERPKGSFSTLEIQRTEQGDSAMYLCASSLGLPDAYEQYFGPGTRLTVT.

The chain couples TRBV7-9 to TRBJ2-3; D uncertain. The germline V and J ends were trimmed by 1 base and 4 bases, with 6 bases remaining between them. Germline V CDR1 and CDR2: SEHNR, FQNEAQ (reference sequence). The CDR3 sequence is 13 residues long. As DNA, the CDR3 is TGTGCCAGCAGCTTAGAGGGCGCAGATACGCAGTATTTT. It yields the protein CASSLEGADTQYF.

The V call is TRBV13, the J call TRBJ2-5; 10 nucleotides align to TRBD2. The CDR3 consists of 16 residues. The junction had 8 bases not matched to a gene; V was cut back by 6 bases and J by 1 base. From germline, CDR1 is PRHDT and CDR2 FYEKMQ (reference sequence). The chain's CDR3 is CASRFRTSGLQETQYF. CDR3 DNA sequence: TGTGCCAGCAGGTTCAGGACTAGCGGCCTCCAAGAGACCCAGTACTTC.

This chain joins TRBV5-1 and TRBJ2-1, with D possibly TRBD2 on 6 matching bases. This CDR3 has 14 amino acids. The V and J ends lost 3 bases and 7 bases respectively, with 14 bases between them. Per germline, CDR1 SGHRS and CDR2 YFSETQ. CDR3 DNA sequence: TGCGCCAGCAGCTCAGCGGGTTCAGGGAATGAGCAGTTCTTC. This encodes CASSSAGSGNEQFF.

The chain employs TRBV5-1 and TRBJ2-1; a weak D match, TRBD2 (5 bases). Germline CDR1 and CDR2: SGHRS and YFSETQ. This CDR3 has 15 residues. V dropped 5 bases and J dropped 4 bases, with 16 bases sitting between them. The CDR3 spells CASSAADVLYNEQFF. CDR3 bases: TGCGCCAGCAGTGCAGCGGATGTTTTATACAATGAGCAGTTCTTC.

The CDR3 reads CAWSAPRQSSGMNTEAFF. Here the CDR3 DNA reads TGTGCCTGGAGTGCCCCCCGACAGTCCTCTGGCATGAACACTGAAGCTTTCTTT. This sequence joins TRBV30 and TRBJ1-1; a weak D match, TRBD1 (5 bases). The CDR3 contains 18 residues. Germline lookup yields CDR1 GTSNPN and CDR2 SVGIG (reference sequence). The V gene lost 1 base and the J gene lost 0 bases, with 21 bases spanning the gap. Full variable domain (missing parts from reference TRBV30 and TRBJ1-1): SQTIHQWPATLVQPVGSPLSLECTVEGTSNPNLYWYRQAAGRGLQLLFYSVGIGQISSEVPQNLSASRPQDRQFILSSKKLLLSDSGFYLCAWSAPRQSSGMNTEAFFGQGTRLTVV.

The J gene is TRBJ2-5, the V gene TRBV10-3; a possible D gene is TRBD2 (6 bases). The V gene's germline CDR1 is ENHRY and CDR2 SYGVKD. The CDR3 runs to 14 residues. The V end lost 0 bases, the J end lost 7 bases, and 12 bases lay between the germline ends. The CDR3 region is CAISESTGVGTQYF. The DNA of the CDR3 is TGTGCCATCAGTGAGTCTACGGGAGTAGGGACCCAGTACTTC.

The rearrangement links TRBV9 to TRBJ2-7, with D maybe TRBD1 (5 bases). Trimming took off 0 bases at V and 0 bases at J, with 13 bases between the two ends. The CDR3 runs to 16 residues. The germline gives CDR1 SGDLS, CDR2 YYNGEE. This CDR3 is CASSVGRSDSSYEQYF. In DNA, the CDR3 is TGTGCCAGCAGCGTAGGGCGCTCTGACAGCTCCTACGAGCAGTACTTC.

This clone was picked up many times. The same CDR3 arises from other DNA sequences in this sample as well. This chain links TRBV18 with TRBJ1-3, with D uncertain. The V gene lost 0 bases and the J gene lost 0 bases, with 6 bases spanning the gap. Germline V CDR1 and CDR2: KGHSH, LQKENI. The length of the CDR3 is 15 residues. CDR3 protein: CASSPPVLSGNTIYF. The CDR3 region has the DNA TGTGCCAGCTCACCACCCGTTCTCTCTGGAAACACCATATATTTT.

The CDR3: CASSWAGGGQPQHF. The DNA for the CDR3 is TGTGCCAGCAGCTGGGCAGGGGGCGGCCAGCCCCAGCATTTT. This chain links TRBV7-2 with TRBJ1-5; TRBD1 agrees at 8 bases. The J segment lost 7 bases and the V segment lost 4 bases, leaving 6 bases of the junction unmatched. The CDR3 covers 14 residues. In germline, CDR1 is SGHTA, CDR2 FQGNSA.

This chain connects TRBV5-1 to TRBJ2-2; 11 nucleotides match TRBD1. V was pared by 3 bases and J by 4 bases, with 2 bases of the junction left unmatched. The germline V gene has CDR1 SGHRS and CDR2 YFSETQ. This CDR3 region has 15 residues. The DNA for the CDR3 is TGCGCCAGCAGCTACGGGACAGGGGGCACCGGGGAGCTGTTTTTT. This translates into CASSYGTGGTGELFF.

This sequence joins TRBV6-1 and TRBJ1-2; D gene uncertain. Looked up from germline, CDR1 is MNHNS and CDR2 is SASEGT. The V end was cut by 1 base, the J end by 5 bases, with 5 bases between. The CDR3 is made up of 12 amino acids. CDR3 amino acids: CASSEVSYGYTF. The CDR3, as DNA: TGTGCCAGCAGTGAAGTCAGTTATGGCTACACCTTC.

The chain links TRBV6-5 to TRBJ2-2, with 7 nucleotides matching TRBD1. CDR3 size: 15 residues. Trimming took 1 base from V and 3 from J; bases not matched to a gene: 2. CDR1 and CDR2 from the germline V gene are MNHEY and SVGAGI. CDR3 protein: CASSYYGTDTGELFF. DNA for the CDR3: TGTGCCAGCAGTTACTATGGGACAGACACCGGGGAGCTGTTTTTT.

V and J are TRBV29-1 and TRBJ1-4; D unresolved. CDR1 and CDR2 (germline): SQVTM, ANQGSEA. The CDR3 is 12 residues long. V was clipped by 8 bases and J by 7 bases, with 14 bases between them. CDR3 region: CSIAGGSEKLFF. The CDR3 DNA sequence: TGCAGCATCGCTGGAGGAAGTGAAAAACTGTTTTTT.

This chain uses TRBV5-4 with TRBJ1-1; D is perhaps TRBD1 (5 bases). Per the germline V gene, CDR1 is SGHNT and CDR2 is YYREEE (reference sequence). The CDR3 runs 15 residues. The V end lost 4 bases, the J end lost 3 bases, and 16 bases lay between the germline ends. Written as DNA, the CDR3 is TGTGCCAGCAGCGCGGGGGACCCCGGCGACACTGAAGCTTTCTTT. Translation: CASSAGDPGDTEAFF.

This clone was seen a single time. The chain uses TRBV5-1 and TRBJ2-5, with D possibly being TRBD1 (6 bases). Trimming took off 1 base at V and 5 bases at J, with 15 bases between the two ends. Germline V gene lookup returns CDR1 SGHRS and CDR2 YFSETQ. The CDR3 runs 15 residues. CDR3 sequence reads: CASSLFAVQGETQYF. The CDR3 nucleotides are TGCGCCAGCAGCTTGTTCGCAGTCCAGGGGGAGACCCAGTACTTC.

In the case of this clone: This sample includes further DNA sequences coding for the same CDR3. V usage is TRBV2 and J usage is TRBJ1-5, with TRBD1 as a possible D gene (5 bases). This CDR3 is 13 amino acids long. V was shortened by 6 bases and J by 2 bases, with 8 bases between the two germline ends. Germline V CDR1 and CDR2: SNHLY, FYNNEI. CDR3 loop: CASRGDGNQPQHF. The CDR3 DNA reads TGTGCCAGCAGGGGGGACGGCAATCAGCCCCAGCATTTT.

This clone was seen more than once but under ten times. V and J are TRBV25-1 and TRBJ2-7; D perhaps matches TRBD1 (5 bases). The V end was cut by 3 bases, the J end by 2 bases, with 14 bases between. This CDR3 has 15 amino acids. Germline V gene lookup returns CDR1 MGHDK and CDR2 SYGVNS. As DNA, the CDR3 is TGTGCCAGCAGTGATGGTAAACAGGATCCCTACGAGCAGTACTTC. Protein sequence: CASSDGKQDPYEQYF.

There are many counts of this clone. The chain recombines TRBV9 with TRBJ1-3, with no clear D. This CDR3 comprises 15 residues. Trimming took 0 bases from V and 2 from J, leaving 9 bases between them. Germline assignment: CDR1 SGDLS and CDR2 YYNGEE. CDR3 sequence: CASSVAGMPGNTIYF. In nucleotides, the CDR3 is TGTGCCAGCAGCGTAGCGGGTATGCCTGGAAACACCATATATTTT. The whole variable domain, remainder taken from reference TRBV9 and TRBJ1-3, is DSGVTQTPKHLITATGQRVTLRCSPRSGDLSVYWYQQSLDQGLQFLIQYYNGEERAKGNILERFSAQQFPDLHSELNLSSLELGDSALYFCASSVAGMPGNTIYFGEGSWLTVV.

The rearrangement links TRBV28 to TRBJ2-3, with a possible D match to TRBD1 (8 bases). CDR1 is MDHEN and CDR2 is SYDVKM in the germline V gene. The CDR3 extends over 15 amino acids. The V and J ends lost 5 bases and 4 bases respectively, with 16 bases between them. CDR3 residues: CASSPGGQVADTQYF. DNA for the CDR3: TGTGCCAGCAGTCCGGGGGGACAGGTCGCAGATACGCAGTATTTT.